This entry features one T cell receptor beta chain sequence. Its antigen is not identified. This may be a read error: a much more frequent sequence differs by one nucleotide. These data come from a study of tumor and adjacent non-tumor tissue in lung cancer. Points from the study as a whole: Tumor tissue had significantly higher TCR diversity than normal lung.

The library came from three nested PCR rounds adapted from ARM-PCR protocols. One entry per CDR3 protein, called by TCRdb with MiXCR from the multiplex PCR reads. This table has around 50,000 distinct CDR3 sequences, 60% to 65% appearing once. The template was RNA from unsorted bulk tissue. Distant lung tissue was collected more than 3 cm away from the tumor edge. This TCR was sampled from a woman in her 70s with non-small cell lung cancer. The specimen sequenced was distant non-tumor lung tissue.

CDR3 in amino acids: CASSPSDRSNQPEHF. The CDR3, as DNA: TGTGCCAGCAGCCCATCGGACAGAAGCAATCAGCCCGAGCATTTT. The genes are TRBV7-9 and TRBJ1-5; the D gene is possibly TRBD1 (6 bases). Germline V gene data show CDR1 as SEHNR and CDR2 as FQNEAQ (reference sequence). The length of the CDR3 is 15 residues.